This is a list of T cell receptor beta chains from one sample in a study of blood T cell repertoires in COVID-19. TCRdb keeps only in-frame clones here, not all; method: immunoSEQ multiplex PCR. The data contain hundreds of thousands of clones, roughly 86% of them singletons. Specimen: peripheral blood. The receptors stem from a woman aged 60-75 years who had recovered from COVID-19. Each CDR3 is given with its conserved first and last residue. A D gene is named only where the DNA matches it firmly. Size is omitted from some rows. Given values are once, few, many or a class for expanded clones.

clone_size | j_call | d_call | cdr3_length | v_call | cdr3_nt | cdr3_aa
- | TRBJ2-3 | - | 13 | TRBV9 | TGTGCCAGCAGCGGAGTGTCTACAGATACGCAGTATTTT | CASSGVSTDTQYF
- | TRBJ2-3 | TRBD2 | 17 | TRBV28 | TGTGCCAGCAGAGGTAGCTCGGGGGGGGGCCTTACATATACGCAGTATTTT | CASRGSSGGGLTYTQYF
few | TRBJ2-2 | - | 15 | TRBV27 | TGTGCCAGCAGTTTATTCCAGGGGAACGCCGGGGAGCTGTTTTTT | CASSLFQGNAGELFF
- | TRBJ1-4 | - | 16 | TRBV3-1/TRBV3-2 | TGTGCCAGCAGCCTTTGGACCGGGGGGACTAATGAAAAACTGTTTTTT | CASSLWTGGTNEKLFF
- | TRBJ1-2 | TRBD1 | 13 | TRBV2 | TGTGCCCTAAACCGACAGGGCGACTATGGCTACACCTTC | CALNRQGDYGYTF
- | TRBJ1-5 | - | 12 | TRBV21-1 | TGTGCCAGCACCGCCGGGAATCAGCCCCAGCATTTT | CASTAGNQPQHF
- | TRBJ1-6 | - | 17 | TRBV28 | TGTGCCAGCAGGCCCCCTGTGGAGGGATGGAGCAATTCACCCCTCCACTTT | CASRPPVEGWSNSPLHF
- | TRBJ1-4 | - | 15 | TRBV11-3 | TGTGCCAGCAGCTTAGGCGGGGGGCCTAATGAAAAACTGTTTTTT | CASSLGGGPNEKLFF
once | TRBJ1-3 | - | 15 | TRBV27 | TGTGCCAGCAGTTTATCGGCCACCTCTGGAAACACCATATATTTT | CASSLSATSGNTIYF
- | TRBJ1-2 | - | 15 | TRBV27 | TGTGCCAGCAGTACCCGGACAGCCTCTAACTATGGCTACACCTTC | CASSTRTASNYGYTF
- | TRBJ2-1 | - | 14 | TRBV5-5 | TGTGCCAGCAGCTTAGCACCGGGGGGCTATGAGCAGTTCTTC | CASSLAPGGYEQFF
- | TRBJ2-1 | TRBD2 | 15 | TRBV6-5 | TGTGCCAGCAGTTCCTCCCTGCGCGGGAGTAATGAGCAGTTCTTC | CASSSSLRGSNEQFF
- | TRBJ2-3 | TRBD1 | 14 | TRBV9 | TGTGCCAGCAGCCCGCTCACAGGGGAGAATACGCAGTATTTT | CASSPLTGENTQYF
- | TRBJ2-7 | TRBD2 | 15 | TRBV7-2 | TGTGCCAGCAGCTTAGTCCGGCTAGCGGCCTACGAGCAGTACTTC | CASSLVRLAAYEQYF
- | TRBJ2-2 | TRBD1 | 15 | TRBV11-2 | TGTGCCAGCAGCCTCACAGGGGGATCAAGCGGGGAGCTGTTTTTT | CASSLTGGSSGELFF